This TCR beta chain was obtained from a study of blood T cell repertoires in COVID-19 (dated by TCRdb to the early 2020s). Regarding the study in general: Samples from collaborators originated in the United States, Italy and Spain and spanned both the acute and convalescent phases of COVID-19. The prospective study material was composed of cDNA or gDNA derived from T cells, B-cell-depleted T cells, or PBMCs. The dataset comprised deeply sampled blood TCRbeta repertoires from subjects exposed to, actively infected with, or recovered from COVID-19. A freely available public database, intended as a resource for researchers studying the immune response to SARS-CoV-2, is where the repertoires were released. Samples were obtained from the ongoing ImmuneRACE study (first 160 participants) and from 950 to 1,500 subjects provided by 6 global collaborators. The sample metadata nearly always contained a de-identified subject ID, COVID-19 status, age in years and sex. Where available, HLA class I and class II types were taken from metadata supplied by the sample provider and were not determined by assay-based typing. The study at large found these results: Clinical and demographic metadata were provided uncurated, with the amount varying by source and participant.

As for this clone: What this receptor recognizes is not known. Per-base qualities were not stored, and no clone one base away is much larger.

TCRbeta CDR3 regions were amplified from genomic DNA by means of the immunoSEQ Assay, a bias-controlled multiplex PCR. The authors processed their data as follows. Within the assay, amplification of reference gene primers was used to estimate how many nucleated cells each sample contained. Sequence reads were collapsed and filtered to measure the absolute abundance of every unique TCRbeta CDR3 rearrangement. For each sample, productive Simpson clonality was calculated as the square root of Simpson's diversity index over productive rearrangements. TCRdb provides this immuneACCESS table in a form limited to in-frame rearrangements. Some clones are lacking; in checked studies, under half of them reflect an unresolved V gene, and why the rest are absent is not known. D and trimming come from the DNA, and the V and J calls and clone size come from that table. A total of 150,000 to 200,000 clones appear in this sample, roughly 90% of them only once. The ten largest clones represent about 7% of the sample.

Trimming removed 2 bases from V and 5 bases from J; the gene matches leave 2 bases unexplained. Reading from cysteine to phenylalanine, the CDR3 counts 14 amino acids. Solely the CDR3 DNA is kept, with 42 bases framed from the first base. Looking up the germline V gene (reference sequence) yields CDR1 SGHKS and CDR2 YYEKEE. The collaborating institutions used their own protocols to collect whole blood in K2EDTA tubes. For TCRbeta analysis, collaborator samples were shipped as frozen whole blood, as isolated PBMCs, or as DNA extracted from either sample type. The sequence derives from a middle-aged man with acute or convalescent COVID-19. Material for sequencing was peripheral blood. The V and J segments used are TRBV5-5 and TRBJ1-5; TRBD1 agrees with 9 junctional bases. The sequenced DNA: TGTGCCAGCAGCTTCAGGGACAGGGATCAGCCCCAGCATTTT. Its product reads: CASSFRDRDQPQHF.